The entry that follows covers one T cell receptor (beta chain) sequence. Its antigen is currently unknown. Researchers ran the PCR with 60 Vbeta and 13 Jbeta primers. Produced via immunoSEQ multiplex PCR; TCRdb's table is partial and in-frame only. This sample's clone table lists 200,000 to 250,000 clones. The record originates from a study of cytomegalovirus exposure and HLA in healthy donors. The overall study: Earlier, 150 million to 200 million T cells were analyzed, and 117 million unique TCR beta sequences were found among them.

Study results and limitations: Rarity held for most TCR sequences, but there were some public TCRs that occurred in many donors. In a later analysis, HLA-associated beta chains showed higher expansion and lower generation probabilities than comparable chains.

CDR3 length: 14 amino acids. Germline CDR1 and CDR2: SGDLS and YYNGEE. Trimming cost V 0 bases and J 3 bases, with 10 bases left between them. V is TRBV9 and J is TRBJ2-7; a weak D match, TRBD1 (5 bases). The source of this sequence is a girl aged 2-10 years in good health and CMV-seropositive. Source material: PBMCs. CDR3 coding DNA: TGTGCCAGCAGCGTAGCCGCAGGGATCTACGAGCAGTACTTC. Residues: CASSVAAGIYEQYF.